The T cell receptor beta chain described here comes from a study of cytomegalovirus exposure and HLA in healthy donors. The CDR3 is made up of 14 amino acids. The V end was cut by 7 bases, the J end by 4 bases, with 13 bases between. Germline CDR1 is SNHLY and CDR2 is FYNNEI. Note on this clone: What it recognizes is unknown.

The PCR used 60 Vbeta and 13 Jbeta primers. Only in-frame clones appear in the TCRdb table, and some are missing; sequencing was by immunoSEQ multiplex PCR. The sample consists of around 70,000 clones, about two thirds of them appearing once. Study results and caveats: Later, an analysis found that common viral pathogens appeared to be linked with several of the most significant clusters. The CMV antigen specificity of three CMV-associated chains was confirmed through in vitro analysis.

The genes are TRBV2 and TRBJ2-2, with D maybe TRBD1 (5 bases). The sequenced material came from PBMCs. The receptor comes from a woman aged 40 to 55 in good health and CMV-seropositive. The CDR3 region has the DNA TGTGCCAGCACCCCCAGACAGCGCACCGGGGAGCTGTTTTTT. It encodes CASTPRQRTGELFF. The complete variable domain, with remaining parts taken from reference TRBV2 and TRBJ2-2, reads EPEVTQTPSHQVTQMGQEVILRCVPISNHLYFYWYRQILGQKVEFLVSFYNNEISEKSEIFDDQFSVERPDGSNFTLKIRSTKLEDSAMYFCASTPRQRTGELFFGEGSRLTVL.